This T cell receptor (beta chain) was captured in a study of blood T cell repertoires in COVID-19 (dated by TCRdb to about 2020). In the study overall: Samples covering the acute and convalescent phases of COVID-19 were provided by collaborators in the United States, Italy and Spain. The material from the prospective study consisted of cDNA or gDNA derived from T cells, B-cell-depleted T cells, or PBMCs. The dataset comprised deeply sampled blood TCRbeta repertoires from subjects exposed to, actively infected with, or recovered from COVID-19. The repertoires were released in a freely available public database intended as a resource for research on the immune response to SARS-CoV-2. Samples came from the ongoing ImmuneRACE study (first 160 participants) plus 1,254 subjects from 6 global collaborators. A de-identified subject ID, COVID-19 status, age in years and sex were almost always included in the sample metadata. Where HLA class I and class II types were available, the types were taken from metadata supplied by the sample provider, not from assay-based typing. Summary of the overall study and its limitations: How much clinical and demographic metadata was included differed by source and by participant, and the metadata was provided uncurated.

With regard to this clone: Its antigen target is currently unknown. Base qualities are not at hand, and no much larger clone is one base apart. This same CDR3 is encoded by further DNA sequences in the sample.

Collaborating institutions collected whole blood in K2EDTA tubes following their own protocols. For TCRbeta analysis, collaborators shipped samples in one of three forms: frozen whole blood, isolated PBMCs, or DNA extracted from either of those sample types. Looking up the germline V gene yields CDR1 MNHEY and CDR2 SVGAGI. A distance of 8 bases separates the germline ends of V and J, which lose 4 bases and 7 bases respectively. The CDR3 contains 13 residues, cysteine and phenylalanine counted. Only CDR3 DNA is held: 39 bases, read in frame from base 1. The immunoSEQ Assay, a bias-controlled multiplex PCR, was used to amplify TCRbeta CDR3 regions from genomic DNA. Per the original workflow: The number of nucleated cells in each sample was estimated by amplification of reference gene primers within the assay. To quantify the absolute abundance of each unique TCRbeta CDR3 rearrangement, sequence reads were collapsed and filtered. For each sample, productive Simpson clonality was calculated by taking the square root of Simpson's diversity index across productive rearrangements. TCRdb provides this immuneACCESS table in a form limited to in-frame rearrangements. Some clones are lacking; in checked studies, under half of them reflect an unresolved V gene, and why the rest are absent is not known. V, J and clone size derive from that table, while D and trimming were established from the DNA sequence. The sample table records about 170,000 clones; approximately 81% of these occur just once. The ten largest account for about 14% of the sample.

The source is a man between 18 and 29 years old with active or convalescent COVID-19. The rearranged chain carries TRBV6-5 and TRBJ1-6, and the D gene may be TRBD1, 5 bases matching. Material for sequencing was peripheral blood. The DNA sequence is as follows: TGTGCCAGCAGTTCCCGACAGAATTCACCCCTCCACTTT. This gives the protein CASSSRQNSPLHF.